The T cell receptor beta chain described here comes from a study of OX40 agonist ivuxolimab in advanced cancers. Notes on this clone: Its antigen is unidentified.

The CDR3 is 15 amino acids. CDR1 LNHDA and CDR2 SQIVND come from the germline V gene (reference sequence). V lost 1 base to trimming and J lost 9 bases; unmatched junction nucleotides: 9. Sequencing was performed with immunoSEQ multiplex PCR; in TCRdb, only in-frame clones are kept and a portion is missing. The table shows 75,000 to 100,000 clones, with under 85% occurring only once. Findings and caveats of the study: With doses of 0.1 to 3.0 mg/kg, CD4+ and CD8+ blood T cells had undergone clonal expansion by week 6.

J is TRBJ2-1 and V is TRBV19; 7 bases align to TRBD2. The clonotype originates from an adult with an advanced solid tumor such as melanoma, head and neck, liver or kidney cancer. This specimen consisted of CD4+ or CD8+ T cells sorted from blood, obtained in a trial of the OX40 agonist ivuxolimab. The CDR3 is CASSIVSGGKVEQFF. CDR3 DNA sequence: TGTGCCAGTAGTATAGTCTCCGGGGGGAAGGTTGAGCAGTTCTTC.